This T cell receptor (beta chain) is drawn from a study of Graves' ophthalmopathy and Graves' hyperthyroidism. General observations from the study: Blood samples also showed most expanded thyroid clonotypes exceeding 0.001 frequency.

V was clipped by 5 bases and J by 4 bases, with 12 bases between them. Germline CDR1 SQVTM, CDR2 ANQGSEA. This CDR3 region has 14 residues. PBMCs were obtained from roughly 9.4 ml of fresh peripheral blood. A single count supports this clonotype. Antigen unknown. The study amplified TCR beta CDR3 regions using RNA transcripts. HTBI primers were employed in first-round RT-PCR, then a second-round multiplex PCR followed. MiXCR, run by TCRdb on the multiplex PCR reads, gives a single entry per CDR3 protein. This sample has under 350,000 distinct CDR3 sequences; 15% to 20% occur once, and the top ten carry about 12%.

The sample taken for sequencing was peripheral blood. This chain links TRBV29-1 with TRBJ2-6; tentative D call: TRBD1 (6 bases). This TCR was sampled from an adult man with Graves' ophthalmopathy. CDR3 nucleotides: TGCAGCGTTTCCGACAGGCCCGGGGCCAACGTCCTGACTTTC. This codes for CSVSDRPGANVLTF.